This passage covers 14 T cell receptor beta chains from one sample sequenced in a study of Graves' ophthalmopathy and Graves' hyperthyroidism. As the template, RNA transcripts were used to amplify TCR beta CDR3 regions. First-round RT-PCR with HTBI primers preceded a second-round multiplex PCR. TCRdb processed the multiplex PCR reads anew with MiXCR; each CDR3 protein has one entry. The sample has 500,000 to 800,000 distinct CDR3 sequences, roughly two fifths seen once. Sample: peripheral blood. These receptors all come from an adult man with Graves' ophthalmopathy.

The chain is built from TRBV7-2 and TRBJ2-2, with D hard to call. CDR3 length equals 16 residues. V was cut by 5 bases and J by 2 bases, with 15 bases left in between. Germline V gene lookup returns CDR1 SGHTA and CDR2 FQGNSA. The CDR3 protein is CASSQVGVLNTGELFF. CDR3 sequence (DNA): TGTGCCAGCAGCCAAGTCGGCGTTCTTAACACCGGGGAGCTGTTTTTT.

The V gene is TRBV20-1, the J gene TRBJ2-2; D is ambiguous. Germline CDR1 DFQATT, CDR2 SNEGSKA (reference sequence). The CDR3 has 14 amino acids. V gave up 0 bases and J gave up 4 bases, with 9 bases separating them. In DNA form, the CDR3 reads TGCAGTGCTAGAGACGAGACCTCCACCGGGGAGCTGTTTTTT. It codes for CSARDETSTGELFF.

This clonotype turned up a few times. The rearrangement joins TRBV10-3 to TRBJ2-7; perhaps TRBD2 as D (6 bases). The CDR3 is made up of 11 amino acids. V lost 5 bases and J lost 7, with 9 bases in between. The germline V gene has CDR1 ENHRY and CDR2 SYGVKD. Here the CDR3 reads CAISIGGEQYF. The CDR3 nucleotides are TGTGCCATCAGTATTGGGGGGGAGCAGTACTTC.

This rearrangement joins TRBV25-1 to TRBJ2-7; the D is unclear. The CDR3 runs 14 residues. The germline V gene encodes CDR1 MGHDK and CDR2 SYGVNS. V was cut by 4 bases and J by 1 base, with 11 bases left in between. The CDR3 DNA is TGTGCCAGCAGTGCTACGGACGGATCCTACGAGCAGTACTTC. It yields the protein CASSATDGSYEQYF.

The sample holds one count of this clonotype. V usage is TRBV11-2 and J usage is TRBJ1-5; tentatively, D is TRBD1 (5 bases). CDR3 length: 16 residues. Germline CDR1 SGHAT, CDR2 FQNNGV. With 1 base removed from V and 6 bases from J, the gap between germline ends came to 16 bases. The CDR3 loop reads CASSLVGLQDGQPQHF. In DNA form, the CDR3 reads TGTGCCAGCAGCTTAGTGGGACTGCAGGACGGTCAGCCCCAGCATTTT.

This clonotype was counted many times. V usage is TRBV12-3 or TRBV12-4 and J usage is TRBJ1-1; 7 bases match TRBD1. V shed 4 bases, J shed 4 bases, and the junction held 6 bases outside the gene matches. The length of the CDR3 is 14 residues. DNA of the CDR3: TGTGCCAGCAGTTCCCGACAGGGCGGCACTGAAGCTTTCTTT. Protein product: CASSSRQGGTEAFF.

This clonotype was counted ten times or more. This chain uses TRBV6-1 with TRBJ1-6, with D perhaps TRBD1 (6 bases). Germline V lookup: CDR1 MNHNS, CDR2 SASEGT. The CDR3 has 15 amino acids. V was shortened by 8 bases and J by 7 bases, with 18 bases between the two germline ends. The chain's CDR3 is CASAQGLLTNSPLHF. CDR3 coding DNA: TGTGCCAGCGCACAGGGCCTCTTGACGAATTCACCCCTCCACTTT.

The J gene is TRBJ2-5, the V gene TRBV11-3, with 9 bases aligning to TRBD2. CDR1 and CDR2 from the germline V gene are SGHNT and YENEEA. The junction had 2 bases not matched to a gene; V was cut back by 1 base and J by 2 bases. This CDR3 spans 15 amino acids. This CDR3 reads CASSLAAGGQETQYF. In DNA form, the CDR3 reads TGTGCCAGCAGCTTAGCTGCGGGAGGGCAAGAGACCCAGTACTTC.

The rearrangement uses TRBV9 and TRBJ1-1; D is perhaps TRBD1 (6 bases). The V gene's germline CDR1 is SGDLS and CDR2 YYNGEE. The CDR3 is 16 amino acids. The V and J ends lost 4 bases and 3 bases respectively, with 19 bases between them. The CDR3 DNA reads TGTGCCAGCAGCCCGCGTGGGGGGCCTCGGGACACTGAAGCTTTCTTT. The encoded protein is CASSPRGGPRDTEAFF.

The J gene is TRBJ1-2, the V gene TRBV10-3; tentatively, D is TRBD1 (5 bases). V was clipped by 2 bases and J by 2 bases, with 9 bases between them. CDR3 length equals 14 residues. Germline CDR1 ENHRY, CDR2 SYGVKD. The CDR3 DNA reads TGTGCCATCAGTGAGCCAGGGACCAACTATGGCTACACCTTC. The encoded protein is CAISEPGTNYGYTF.

This rearrangement joins TRBV7-2 to TRBJ2-5; TRBD1 agrees at 9 bases. Germline CDR1 SGHTA, CDR2 FQGNSA. This CDR3 is 15 amino acids long. Trimming at V came to 5 bases and at J to 5 bases, leaving 9 bases not matched to a gene. The CDR3 reads CASSQDGQGWETQYF. The CDR3, as DNA: TGTGCCAGCAGCCAAGATGGACAGGGGTGGGAGACCCAGTACTTC.

This clonotype was observed at least ten times. This rearrangement joins TRBV5-6 to TRBJ1-2; D gene uncertain. Germline values: CDR1 SGHDT, CDR2 YYEEEE. This CDR3 is built from 11 residues. Trimming left V 2 bases short and J 8 bases short, with 7 bases between. DNA for the CDR3: TGTGCCAGCAGCTTAGAACGCGGCTACACCTTC. It encodes CASSLERGYTF.

CDR3 sequence reads: CASIINTGTGVGGYTF. As DNA, the CDR3 is TGTGCCAGCATCATTAATACCGGGACAGGGGTGGGCGGCTACACCTTC. The chain recombines TRBV2 with TRBJ1-2, with 10 bases aligning to TRBD1. This CDR3 has 16 residues. CDR1 is SNHLY and CDR2 is FYNNEI in the germline V gene. With 7 bases clipped from V and 8 bases from J, the junction kept 16 bases outside the gene matches.

The V call is TRBV6-6, the J call TRBJ2-2; possible D gene TRBD2, 6 bases. V lost 8 bases and J lost 6, with 13 bases in between. Germline CDR1 is MNHNY and CDR2 is SVGAGI (reference sequence). This CDR3 spans 13 amino acids. As DNA, the CDR3 is TGTGCCAGCTTCGGGAGAGGGGCCGGGGAGCTGTTTTTT. Protein: CASFGRGAGELFF.